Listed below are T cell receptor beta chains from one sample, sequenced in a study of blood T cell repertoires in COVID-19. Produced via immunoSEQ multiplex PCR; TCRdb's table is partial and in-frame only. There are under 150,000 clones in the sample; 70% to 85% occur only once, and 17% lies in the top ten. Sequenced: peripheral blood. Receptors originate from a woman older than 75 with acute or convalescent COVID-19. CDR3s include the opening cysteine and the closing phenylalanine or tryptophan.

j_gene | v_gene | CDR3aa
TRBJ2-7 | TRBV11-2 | CASSSPRAGVAYEQYF
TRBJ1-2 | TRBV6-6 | CASSYRAGGHGGYTF
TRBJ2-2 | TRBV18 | CASSPAGGPANTGELFF
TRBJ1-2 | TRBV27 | CASSFAAGGYYGYTF
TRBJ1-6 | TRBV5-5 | CASSFRPGNSPLHF
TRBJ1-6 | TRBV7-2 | CASRPTGLNSPLHF
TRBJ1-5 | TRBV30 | CAWSARGQRNQPQHF
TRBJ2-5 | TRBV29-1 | CSVLRGGETQYF
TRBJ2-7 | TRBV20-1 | CSASWASGIYEQYF
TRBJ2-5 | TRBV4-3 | CASSQDQLETQYF
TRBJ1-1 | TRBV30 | CAWSVGLGVNTEAFF
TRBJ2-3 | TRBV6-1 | CASSGGRTSGGADTQYF
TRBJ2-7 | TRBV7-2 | CASSLAREQNEQYF
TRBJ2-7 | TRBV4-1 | CASSQDSLSWQYF
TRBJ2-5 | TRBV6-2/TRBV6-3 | CASSRLAGGQETQYF
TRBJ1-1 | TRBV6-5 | CASKQGASEAFF
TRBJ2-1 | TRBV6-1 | CASSETRGSYNEQFF
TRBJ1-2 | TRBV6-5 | CASRNGARYGYTF
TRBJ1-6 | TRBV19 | CASSMGLINSPLHF
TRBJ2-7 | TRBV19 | CASSTLGAGGREQYF
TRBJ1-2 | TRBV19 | CASSIFGIGTGGAYGYTF
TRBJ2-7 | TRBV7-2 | CASSYRLVPSYEQYF
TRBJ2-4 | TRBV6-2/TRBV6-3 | CASSYRQLDPSYF
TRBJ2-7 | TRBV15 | CATSRDRTDLYEQYF
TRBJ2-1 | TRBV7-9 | CASSFEDEQFF
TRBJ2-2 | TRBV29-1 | CSVEVSGATGGELFF
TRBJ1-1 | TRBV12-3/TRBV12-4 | CASSLRGLPEAFF
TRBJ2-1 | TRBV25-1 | CASSEYTARGEQFF
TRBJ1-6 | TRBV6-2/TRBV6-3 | CASSHPRTGSNSPLHF
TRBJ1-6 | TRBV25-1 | CASSEYGSSYNSPLHF
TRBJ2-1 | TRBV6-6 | CASSVAGSSYNEQFF
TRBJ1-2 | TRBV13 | CASSTTGMNGYTF
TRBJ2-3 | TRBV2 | CASSSRLVVTDTQYF
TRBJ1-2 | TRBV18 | CASSSGTGVINYGYTF
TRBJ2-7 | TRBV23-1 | CASSRGHQPPSSYEQYF
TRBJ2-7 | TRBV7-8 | CASSLDRAGGYSYEQYF
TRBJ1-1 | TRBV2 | CASSEQGLGTEAFF
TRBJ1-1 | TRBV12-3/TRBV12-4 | CATGQHMNTEAFF
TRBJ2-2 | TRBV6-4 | CASSLNPGHNTGELFF
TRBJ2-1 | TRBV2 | CASSVLLGSHEQFF
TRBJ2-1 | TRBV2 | CASNTDSYNEQFF
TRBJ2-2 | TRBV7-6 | CASSPRLAGAGELFF
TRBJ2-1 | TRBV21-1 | CASSSWPGLAIHNEQFF
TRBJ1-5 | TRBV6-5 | CASRGTGGNQPQHF
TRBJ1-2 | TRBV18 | CASSPPGQIRYGYTF
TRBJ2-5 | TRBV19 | CASSVQIQETQYF
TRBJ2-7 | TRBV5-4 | CASSLGAGGEQYF
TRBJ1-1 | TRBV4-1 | CASSQKKAGVDTEAFF
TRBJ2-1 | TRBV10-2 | CASTSDRGSYNEQFF
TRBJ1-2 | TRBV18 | CASSSGQGDNYGYTF
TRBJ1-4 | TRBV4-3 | CASSQETGEGEKLFF
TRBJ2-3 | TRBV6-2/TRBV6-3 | CASSYRADTQYF